This TCR beta chain stems from a study of shared clonotypes between healthy human individuals. Turning to the study itself: A donor's plate count was three for CD4 naive and three for CD4 memory; CD8 naive had two and CD8 memory one.

Measured with immunoSEQ multiplex PCR; TCRdb has only the in-frame clones, and not every one. The table records 2 million to 2.5 million clones, around 92% of them present only once. Comments on this clone: The antigen remains unidentified.

Trimming removed 0 bases from V and 4 bases from J, with 12 bases in between. Germline V lookup: CDR1 MNHEY, CDR2 SVGAGI. This CDR3 is built from 15 residues. Study-wide results and caveats: Exclusively blood specimens were collected; tissue repertoires likely differ.

The chain joins TRBV6-5 to TRBJ1-2, with D perhaps TRBD1 (5 bases). The sample comprised naive CD4+ T cells from PBMCs. Documented subset: CD45RA+ positively selected. This sequence originates from a man between 18 and 29 years old in good health. Some clones in this sample may be carry-over from other donors' samples. Here the CDR3 reads CASSYSRGSSYGYTF. Here the CDR3 DNA reads TGTGCCAGCAGTTACTCCCGGGGGTCGAGCTATGGCTACACCTTC.